The 11 T cell receptor beta chains given below trace back to one sample, sequenced in a study of T cell clonality in common variable immunodeficiency. The table came from immunoSEQ multiplex PCR; TCRdb's copy has only in-frame clones and leaves some out. The repertoire yields over 30,000 clones, none seen only once; the top ten contain around 4%. The sample taken for sequencing was peripheral blood mononuclear cells. Source of these receptors: a person between 18 and 75 years old in good health.

This clone was seen repeatedly, ten times or more. The CDR3 end lies 3 residues beyond the end of the read and is filled in from the germline J gene. The rearrangement joins TRBV20-1 to TRBJ1-1, with 10 nucleotides matching TRBD1. V shed 0 bases and J 3 bases; nucleotides not matched to a gene: 7. This CDR3 has 16 residues. Germline loops: CDR1 DFQATT, CDR2 SNEGSKA (reference sequence). CDR3 DNA (partial): TGCAGTGCTAGAGAACGAACGGGACAGGGGCACACTGAA. This encodes CSARERTGQGHTE. The CDR3 in its entirety is CSARERTGQGHTEAFF.

The table lists this clone with many counts. The read ends 3 residues shy of where the CDR3 ends; the end is completed using the germline J gene. The gene calls are TRBV4-1 and TRBJ1-6; TRBD1 agrees at 8 bases. Germline lookup yields CDR1 MGHRA and CDR2 YSYEKL. CDR3 length: 16 residues. V shed 1 base, J shed 9 bases, and the junction held 8 bases outside the gene matches. The sequenced CDR3 bases are TGCGCCAGCAGCCAAGTGTTTACAGGGGGTGGTTCACCC. It translates to CASSQVFTGGGSP. The full CDR3 protein reads CASSQVFTGGGSPLHF.

This clone was seen many times. The read ends 3 residues before the CDR3 terminus; that terminus is restored from the germline J gene. The rearrangement uses TRBV10-1 and TRBJ2-4; 10 positions match TRBD1. The CDR3 runs 14 residues. CDR1 WNHNN and CDR2 SYGVQD come from the germline V gene (reference sequence). The CDR3 loop is CASSQGTGVETQYF. The DNA read from the CDR3 is TGCGCCAGCAGTCAAGGGACAGGGGTGGAGACT.

This clone was seen repeatedly, ten times or more. The sequence runs out 3 residues before the end of the CDR3; the remainder is reconstructed from the germline J gene. This chain joins TRBV20-1 and TRBJ2-4, with 7 bases matching TRBD1. CDR1 and CDR2 from the germline V gene are DFQATT and SNEGSKA (reference sequence). V lost 5 bases, J lost 6 bases, and 7 bases stayed unmatched. The CDR3 has 13 amino acids. The CDR3 is CSAVRRDRNIQYF. The DNA read from the CDR3 is TGCAGTGCTGTCCGCCGGGACAGAAACATT.

This clone was found a few times. Given a much more abundant clone one base away, this may be a read error. Read data end 3 residues before the CDR3 end; the end is taken from the germline J gene. At the DNA level, this CDR3 is encoded by other sequences in the same sample as well. The chain employs TRBV5-1 and TRBJ1-1; 8 nucleotides align to TRBD1. The germline V gene encodes CDR1 SGHRS and CDR2 YFSETQ. The CDR3 spans 12 residues. CDR3 region: CASFTGGSGAFF. The sequenced part of the CDR3 DNA is TGCGCCAGCTTTACAGGGGGGTCCGGA.

This clone was detected many times. The sequence runs out 3 residues before the end of the CDR3; the remainder is reconstructed from the germline J gene. The chain carries TRBV13 and TRBJ2-6; D perhaps matches TRBD1 (6 bases). This CDR3 has 18 residues. V was shortened by 1 base and J by 0 bases, with 13 bases between the two germline ends. Germline V gene data show CDR1 as PRHDT and CDR2 as FYEKMQ (reference sequence). CDR3 sequence reads: CASSLAGTFASGANVLTF. Incomplete CDR3 DNA: TGTGCCAGCAGCTTAGCCGGGACATTCGCCTCTGGGGCCAACGTC.

This clone was seen repeatedly, ten times or more. The observed sequence ends 3 residues before the CDR3 terminus, with the missing tail filled in from the germline J gene. The chain employs TRBV7-3 and TRBJ2-3, with 10 bases that match TRBD2. This CDR3 region has 15 residues. Per the germline V gene, CDR1 is SGHTA and CDR2 is FQGTGA. The covered CDR3 bases are TGTGCCAGCAGCAACCGAGCGGGAGGGAAGGAGACG. Protein sequence: CASSNRAGGKET. From start to end, the CDR3 is CASSNRAGGKETQYF.

A word on this clone: The read falls 3 residues short of the CDR3 end, and the missing part is taken from the germline J gene. The chain carries TRBV2 and TRBJ1-2; TRBD1 matches at 7 bases. The CDR3 extends over 10 amino acids. From germline, CDR1 is SNHLY and CDR2 FYNNEI. Partial CDR3 DNA: TGTGCCAGTGCCACAGGGGAG. This encodes CASATGE. The full-length CDR3 reads as CASATGEYTF.

This clone has ten or more counts. The read terminates 3 residues ahead of where the CDR3 ends, so the germline J gene completes it. This rearrangement joins TRBV5-6 to TRBJ2-6; 8 bases match TRBD1. Trimming at V came to 5 bases and at J to 2 bases, leaving 3 bases not matched to a gene. Germline V CDR1 and CDR2: SGHDT, YYEEEE. The CDR3 extends over 15 amino acids. The CDR3 sequence: CASRQGATGANVLTF. The CDR3 bases that were read are TGTGCCAGCAGGCAGGGGGCAACTGGGGCCAACGTC.

The table lists this clone with many counts. The covered CDR3 bases are TGTGCCAGCAGCTTAGGGGGCGGGGACGAG. It specifies CASSLGGGDE. From start to end, the CDR3 is CASSLGGGDEQYF. V and J are TRBV7-2 and TRBJ2-7, with D perhaps matching TRBD2 (6 bases). From the germline J gene comes the end of the CDR3, since the read stops 3 residues before it. Trimming removed 1 base from V and 5 bases from J, with 9 bases in between. Germline V CDR1 and CDR2: SGHTA, FQGNSA. The CDR3 spans 13 residues. Combining the CDR3 with reference TRBV7-2 and TRBJ2-7 gives the whole variable domain GAGVSQSPSNKVTEKGKDVELRCDPISGHTALYWYRQSLGQGLEFLIYFQGNSAPDKSGLPSDRFSAERTGGSVSTLTIQRTQQEDSAVYLCASSLGGGDEQYFGPGTRLTVT.

This clone was picked up many times. The CDR3 end is not reached by the read, which stops 3 residues before it; the germline J gene fills it in. The rearrangement joins TRBV29-1 to TRBJ2-3; 8 nucleotides align to TRBD2. CDR1 and CDR2 (germline): SQVTM, ANQGSEA. The CDR3 sequence is 15 residues long. V was clipped by 4 bases and J by 0 bases; unmatched bases: 6. The sequenced part of the CDR3 DNA is TGCAGCGTTGGGGGAGGCGGGGGGAGCACAGATACG. Its translation is CSVGGGGGSTDT. The complete CDR3 reads CSVGGGGGSTDTQYF.